This T cell receptor (beta chain) was documented in a study of T cell responses to AZD1222 COVID-19 vaccine. General observations from the study: The donors showed a predominance of white British ancestry and of females, with possible underestimation of clonal diversity. Repertoire sampling happened only post peak T cell response.

The data were produced by immunoSEQ multiplex PCR, yet TCRdb's version contains in-frame clones alone and is incomplete. The repertoire includes around 250,000 clones, over 90% of them detected once, and 0.5% to 0.65% sits in the top ten. Germline V gene sequence: CDR1 SGHVS, CDR2 FQNEAQ. This CDR3 region has 17 residues. V lost 5 bases, J lost 2 bases, and 8 bases stayed unmatched. Comments on this clone: Its antigen is unknown.

Material: peripheral blood, obtained on day 0 of AZD1222 vaccination. This clonotype was sampled from an adult in good health. J is TRBJ2-3 and V is TRBV7-8; TRBD2 matches at 12 bases. In DNA, the CDR3 is TGTGCCAGCAGCCATCGACGGACTAGCGGGACCACAGATACGCAGTATTTT. Protein: CASSHRRTSGTTDTQYF.